These T cell receptor beta chains were read from a single sample in a study of technical replicates of blood from a few donors. TCRdb keeps only in-frame clones here, not all; method: immunoSEQ multiplex PCR. Of around 90,000 clones in the sample, 94% were seen once. Material: T cells isolated from PBMCs. The receptors derive from a human donor in good health. CDR3s include the opening cysteine and the closing phenylalanine or tryptophan. A D gene is named only where the DNA matches it firmly. Clone size, where shown, is once, few, many, or a class for clones that have expanded.

>TRBD2|-|TRBV4-3|TRBJ2-1
CASSQDRTSGENEQFF
TGCGCCAGCAGCCAAGATCGGACTAGCGGCGAAAATGAGCAGTTCTTC
>-|-|TRBV6-1|TRBJ1-1
CASRIRTVNTEAFF
TGTGCCAGCAGAATAAGGACAGTGAACACTGAAGCTTTCTTT
>TRBD1|once|TRBV30|TRBJ1-4
CAWSPSDRAIGKLFF
TGTGCCTGGAGTCCCTCCGACAGGGCAATCGGAAAACTGTTTTTT
>TRBD2|few|TRBV5-1|TRBJ2-1
CASSWGTSGTYEQFF
TGCGCCAGCAGCTGGGGGACTAGCGGGACCTATGAGCAGTTCTTC
>-|once|TRBV18|TRBJ2-7
CASSPYEVATQSYEQYF
TGTGCCAGCTCACCCTACGAAGTAGCGACCCAATCCTACGAGCAGTACTTC
>-|-|TRBV6-5|TRBJ1-5
CASSRDFSNQPQHF
TGTGCCAGCAGTAGAGACTTTAGCAATCAGCCCCAGCATTTT
>TRBD1|-|TRBV7-8|TRBJ2-7
CASSGGQTYEQYF
TGTGCCAGCAGCGGGGGACAGACCTACGAGCAGTACTTC
>TRBD2|once|TRBV27|TRBJ2-1
CASSSRPGLAGEGNEQFF
TGTGCCAGCAGTTCCCGACCCGGACTAGCGGGAGAGGGCAATGAGCAGTTCTTC
>-|-|TRBV5-1|TRBJ2-1
CASSLARRSYNEQFF
TGCGCCAGCAGCTTGGCCCGTCGTTCCTACAATGAGCAGTTCTTC
>TRBD2|-|TRBV29-1|TRBJ2-7
CSVASGRGYEQYF
TGCAGCGTGGCTAGCGGGAGGGGGTACGAGCAGTACTTC
>-|once|TRBV9|TRBJ1-2
CASSGGGAGYTF
TGTGCCAGCAGCGGAGGTGGGGCGGGCTACACCTTC
>-|-|TRBV7-9|TRBJ2-2
CASSEDRSNTGELFF
TGTGCCAGCAGCGAAGACAGGTCGAACACCGGGGAGCTGTTTTTT
>-|-|TRBV19|TRBJ2-6
CASSQDRLSGANVLTF
TGTGCCAGTAGTCAAGACAGGCTCTCTGGGGCCAACGTCCTGACTTTC
>-|-|TRBV5-6|TRBJ2-1
CAPRGAGLPGNEQFF
TGTGCCCCAAGAGGGGCGGGGTTACCCGGAAATGAGCAGTTCTTC
>-|-|TRBV7-9|TRBJ1-1
CASSLAPPKMNTEAFF
TGTGCCAGCAGCTTAGCCCCGCCTAAGATGAACACTGAAGCTTTCTTT
>TRBD2|-|TRBV4-3|TRBJ2-1
CASSQPLAGGANEQFF
TGCGCCAGCAGCCAGCCCCTAGCGGGAGGAGCCAATGAGCAGTTCTTC
>-|once|TRBV6-5|TRBJ2-5
CASSRERRETQYF
TGTGCCAGCAGTAGGGAGCGGCGGGAGACCCAGTACTTC
>-|-|TRBV13|TRBJ1-3
CASTFSAGNTIYF
TGTGCCAGCACTTTCTCTGCTGGAAACACCATATATTTT
>TRBD1|-|TRBV11-2|TRBJ2-1
CASRRQGGRFNEQFF
TGTGCCAGCAGACGACAGGGTGGGAGATTCAATGAGCAGTTCTTC
>-|-|TRBV29-1|TRBJ2-7
CSVGGISYEQYF
TGCAGCGTTGGGGGCATTTCCTACGAGCAGTACTTC
>TRBD1|-|TRBV7-9|TRBJ2-7
CASSRDREIHEQYF
TGTGCCAGCAGCCGGGACAGGGAGATCCACGAGCAGTACTTC
>-|-|TRBV7-4|TRBJ2-7
CASSLVAPGQGPLAGVHEQYF
TGTGCCAGCAGCTTAGTCGCTCCGGGACAGGGGCCTTTAGCGGGAGTTCACGAGCAGTACTTC
>-|medium-sized|TRBV21-1|TRBJ1-5
CASSQEPRRRVSTSNQPQHF
TGTGCCAGCAGCCAAGAACCTCGTCGACGGGTCTCCACTAGCAATCAGCCCCAGCATTTT
>TRBD1|-|TRBV5-5|TRBJ2-3
CASSSRTGATDTQYF
TGTGCCAGCAGCTCACGGACAGGGGCTACGGATACGCAGTATTTT
>TRBD1|once|TRBV27|TRBJ1-1
CASRGQGAGEAFF
TGTGCCAGCAGGGGACAGGGCGCGGGTGAAGCTTTCTTT
>-|-|TRBV11-2|TRBJ1-5
CASSLVWGASNQPQHF
TGTGCCAGCAGCTTAGTGTGGGGAGCTAGCAATCAGCCCCAGCATTTT
>-|-|TRBV7-9|TRBJ1-2
CASSYGRGIDGYTF
TGTGCCAGCAGCTACGGCAGGGGAATCGATGGCTACACCTTC
>-|once|TRBV7-3|TRBJ2-7
CASSLNEGREQYF
TGTGCCAGCAGCTTAAATGAAGGGAGGGAGCAGTACTTC
>TRBD2|-|TRBV4-1|TRBJ2-7
CASSQGGSGGYEQYF
TGCGCCAGCAGCCAAGGGGGTAGCGGGGGGTACGAGCAGTACTTC
>TRBD1|-|TRBV2|TRBJ2-1
CASSEGPGQGYEQFF
TGTGCCAGCAGTGAAGGCCCGGGACAGGGATATGAGCAGTTCTTC
>-|-|TRBV7-3|TRBJ2-3
CASSLLSSYSSDTQYF
TGTGCCAGCAGCTTACTGTCTAGCTATAGCTCAGATACGCAGTATTTT
>TRBD1|-|TRBV29-1|TRBJ2-1
CSVARGGPYNEQFF
TGCAGCGTTGCAAGAGGGGGCCCCTACAATGAGCAGTTCTTC
>-|-|TRBV19|TRBJ2-5
CASSITGTVETQYF
TGTGCCAGTAGTATAACGGGAACTGTAGAGACCCAGTACTTC
>-|-|TRBV19|TRBJ1-1
CASSQTMSEAFF
TGTGCCAGTAGCCAAACCATGAGTGAAGCTTTCTTT
>-|-|TRBV18|TRBJ2-7
CASSLYPGETAGSRYEQYF
TGTGCCAGCTCACTTTACCCTGGAGAGACTGCCGGGAGTCGTTACGAGCAGTACTTC
>TRBD1|-|TRBV27|TRBJ1-4
CASTRGGLREKLFF
TGTGCCAGCACGAGAGGGGGCTTGAGGGAAAAACTGTTTTTT
>-|-|TRBV7-8|TRBJ1-5
CASSLARDSNQPQHF
TGTGCCAGCAGCTTAGCGCGGGACAGCAATCAGCCCCAGCATTTT
>TRBD1|few|TRBV9|TRBJ1-2
CASSVAGGGYTF
TGTGCCAGCAGCGTAGCAGGGGGCGGCTACACCTTC
>-|-|TRBV6-5|TRBJ2-7
CASSLSDAGYEQYF
TGTGCCAGCAGCTTGTCAGACGCGGGCTACGAGCAGTACTTC
>TRBD1|-|TRBV6-1|TRBJ1-2
CATSGTGGNGYTF
TGTGCCACTTCCGGGACAGGGGGTAATGGCTACACCTTC
>TRBD1|-|TRBV2|TRBJ2-7
CASSAGTGYEQYF
TGTGCCAGCAGTGCTGGGACAGGTTACGAGCAGTACTTC
>-|-|TRBV9|TRBJ2-7
CASRPGENGEQYF
TGTGCCAGCAGACCAGGGGAAAACGGCGAGCAGTACTTC
>-|-|TRBV27|TRBJ2-1
CASSLDSPSSYNEQFF
TGTGCCAGCAGTTTAGACTCTCCGAGCTCCTACAATGAGCAGTTCTTC
>-|once|TRBV9|TRBJ2-1
CASSVLANNEQFF
TGTGCCAGCAGCGTACTAGCGAACAATGAGCAGTTCTTC
>TRBD1|-|TRBV5-4|TRBJ1-1
CASSRDRLNTEAFF
TGTGCCAGCAGCAGGGACAGGTTGAACACTGAAGCTTTCTTT
>-|-|TRBV9|TRBJ1-5
CASSKGGVWQPQHF
TGTGCCAGCAGCAAAGGGGGGGTTTGGCAGCCCCAGCATTTT
>TRBD2|-|TRBV7-3|TRBJ2-7
CASSPSGKSYEQYF
TGTGCCAGCAGCCCTAGCGGGAAATCCTACGAGCAGTACTTC
>-|-|TRBV30|TRBJ1-5
CAWGVRRDQPQHF
TGTGCCTGGGGAGTCCGGCGGGATCAGCCCCAGCATTTT
>-|once|TRBV5-1|TRBJ1-3
CASSYNSGNTIYF
TGCGCCAGCAGCTATAATTCTGGAAACACCATATATTTT
>-|-|TRBV19|TRBJ2-1
CASSGQFRGEQFF
TGTGCCAGTAGTGGACAGTTCAGGGGTGAGCAGTTCTTC
>TRBD2|-|TRBV10-1|TRBJ2-1
CARGTSGRLLEQFF
TGCGCCAGGGGAACTAGCGGGAGACTTCTTGAGCAGTTCTTC
>-|-|TRBV9|TRBJ1-5
CASSAAGNQPQHF
TGTGCCAGCAGCGCCGCGGGGAATCAGCCCCAGCATTTT
>-|-|TRBV5-4|TRBJ2-7
CASSSSSPFDEQYF
TGTGCCAGCAGCTCGTCTAGTCCGTTCGACGAGCAGTACTTC
>TRBD1|-|TRBV2|TRBJ2-7
CASSWTGSTYEQYF
TGTGCCAGCTCTTGGACAGGGTCGACGTACGAGCAGTACTTC
>TRBD2|-|TRBV6-4|TRBJ2-3
CASSELARADTQYF
TGTGCCAGCAGTGAACTAGCGCGGGCAGATACGCAGTATTTT
>-|once|TRBV30|TRBJ2-4
CAWSEFRRDIQYF
TGTGCCTGGAGTGAATTCAGGAGGGACATTCAGTACTTC
>-|-|TRBV30|TRBJ1-2
CAWRRTADYYGYTF
TGTGCCTGGAGGAGGACAGCCGATTACTATGGCTACACCTTC
>-|once|TRBV7-6|TRBJ2-6
CASSLATVSGANVLTF
TGTGCCAGCAGCTTGGCGACAGTCTCTGGGGCCAACGTCCTGACTTTC
>TRBD1|once|TRBV11-3|TRBJ2-7
CASSYRGEQYF
TGTGCCAGCAGCTACAGGGGCGAGCAGTACTTC
>-|-|TRBV27|TRBJ1-5
CASSLSAGQPQHF
TGTGCCAGCAGTTTGAGTGCCGGTCAGCCCCAGCATTTT